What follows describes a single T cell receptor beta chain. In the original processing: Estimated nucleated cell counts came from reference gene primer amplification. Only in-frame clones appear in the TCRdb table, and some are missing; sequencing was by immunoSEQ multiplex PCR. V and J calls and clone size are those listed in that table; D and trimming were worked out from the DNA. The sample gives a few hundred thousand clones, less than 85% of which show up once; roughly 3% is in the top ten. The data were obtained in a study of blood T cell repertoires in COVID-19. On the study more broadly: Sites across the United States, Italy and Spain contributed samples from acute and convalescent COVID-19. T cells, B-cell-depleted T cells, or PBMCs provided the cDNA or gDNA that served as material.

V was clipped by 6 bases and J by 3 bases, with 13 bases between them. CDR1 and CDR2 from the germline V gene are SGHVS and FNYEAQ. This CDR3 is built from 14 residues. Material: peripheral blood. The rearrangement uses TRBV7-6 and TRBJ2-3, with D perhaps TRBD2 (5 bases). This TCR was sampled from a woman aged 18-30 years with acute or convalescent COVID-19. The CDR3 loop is CASRGEGRTDTQYF. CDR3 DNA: TGTGCCAGCAGGGGAGAGGGCAGGACAGATACGCAGTATTTT.